Listed below are T cell receptor beta chains from one sample, sequenced in a study of Ad26.COV2.S vaccination and SARS-CoV-2 variants. Sequencing was performed with immunoSEQ multiplex PCR; in TCRdb, only in-frame clones are kept and a portion is missing. The sample includes 440,000 or so clones, roughly 88% seen only once; the top ten take about 4.4%. The specimen was peripheral blood, collected in a trial of Ad26.COV2.S vaccine versus placebo. These receptors were taken from a person between 18 and 65 years old who received the Ad26.COV2.S COVID-19 vaccine or a placebo. The CDR3 runs from the conserved cysteine through the conserved F or W. A D gene is named only where the DNA matches it firmly. Not all rows give a size; the values are once, few, many and, for expanded clones, a class.

v_gene,d_gene,abundance,j_gene,CDR3nt,CDR3aa
TRBV20-1,TRBD1,-,TRBJ2-3,TGCAGTGCTAGTGAGGACAGGGGGCATGATACGCAGTATTTT,CSASEDRGHDTQYF
TRBV28,-,-,TRBJ2-1,TGTGCCAGCAGCCGGCGTGGCAGGGAGCAGTTCTTC,CASSRRGREQFF
TRBV27,-,-,TRBJ1-1,TGTGCCAGCAGCCTAGGGGGGCACACTGAAGCTTTCTTT,CASSLGGHTEAFF
TRBV9,-,-,TRBJ2-1,TGTGCCAGCAGCGTAGAGAACACCTACAATGAGCAGTTCTTC,CASSVENTYNEQFF
TRBV2,-,-,TRBJ1-1,TGTGCCAGCAGTGCGGCGGGGCGGAACACTGAAGCTTTCTTT,CASSAAGRNTEAFF
TRBV5-1,TRBD1,-,TRBJ1-2,TGCGCCAGCAGCTTGGAGGGACAGGGGATCACTAACTATGGCTACACCTTC,CASSLEGQGITNYGYTF
TRBV27,TRBD2,-,TRBJ2-3,TGTGCCAGCAGTTTATGGGCTAGCGGGAGAGCAGATACGCAGTATTTT,CASSLWASGRADTQYF
TRBV28,-,-,TRBJ2-7,TGTGCCAGCAGTCCTCCCGACAGTTCCTACGAGCAGTACTTC,CASSPPDSSYEQYF
TRBV14,TRBD1,-,TRBJ1-4,TGTGCCAGCAAGCCGGACAGGGGGAGATTTGAAAAACTGTTTTTT,CASKPDRGRFEKLFF
TRBV24-1,TRBD2,-,TRBJ2-1,TGTGCCACCAGTGACGTGACTAGCGCCTACAATGAGCAGTTCTTC,CATSDVTSAYNEQFF
TRBV27,-,-,TRBJ2-7,TGTGCCAGCAGTTTGGGTAGAGGTTACGAGCAGTACTTC,CASSLGRGYEQYF
TRBV4-1,-,-,TRBJ1-1,TGCGCCAGCAGCCAACCTCTCACAGCCATGAACACTGAAGCTTTCTTT,CASSQPLTAMNTEAFF
TRBV2,TRBD2,-,TRBJ2-2,TGTGCCAGCAGTCCAGGACTAGCGAACACCGGGGAGCTGTTTTTT,CASSPGLANTGELFF
TRBV19,TRBD1,-,TRBJ2-4,TGTGCCAGTAGTTTGGGCGGGACAGGGAGGAACATTCAGTACTTC,CASSLGGTGRNIQYF
TRBV28,-,-,TRBJ2-1,TGTGCCAGCAGTCTTCGCCGAACGAGCTCCTACAATGAGCAGTTCTTC,CASSLRRTSSYNEQFF
TRBV24-1,-,-,TRBJ1-2,TGTGCCACCAGTGGAGCAGGGGCAGCTGTTGGCTACACCTTC,CATSGAGAAVGYTF
TRBV3-1/TRBV3-2,TRBD2,once,TRBJ2-1,TGTGCCAGCAGCCAAGATATCGCTAGCGGGAGGGTGCGGTTCTTC,CASSQDIASGRVRFF
TRBV4-1,-,-,TRBJ2-7,TGCGCCAGCAGCCGCCCCCCCGGGGTTGCGGGCTCCTACGAGCAGTACTTC,CASSRPPGVAGSYEQYF
TRBV28,-,-,TRBJ2-1,TGTGCCAGCACCTTGACTAGTTCTTACAATGAGCAGTTCTTC,CASTLTSSYNEQFF
TRBV11-3,-,-,TRBJ2-7,TGTGCCAGCAGGTCTCCGCGACACTACGAGCAGTACTTC,CASRSPRHYEQYF
TRBV9,TRBD2,-,TRBJ2-1,TGTGCCAGCAGCGTAGGGACTAGCGGGATGTACAATGAGCAGTTCTTC,CASSVGTSGMYNEQFF
TRBV5-1,-,-,TRBJ1-3,TGCGCCAGCAGCTTGTCACAGGCCTACTCTGGAAACACCATATATTTT,CASSLSQAYSGNTIYF
TRBV7-9,TRBD1,-,TRBJ2-1,TGTGCCAGCAGCAAAACCCCCACCGGGGCAGGGGGCGCATATGAGCAGTTCTTC,CASSKTPTGAGGAYEQFF
TRBV19,-,-,TRBJ2-6,TGTGCCAGTAGTATCCAGATTCCTGGGGCCAACGTCCTGACTTTC,CASSIQIPGANVLTF
TRBV7-2,TRBD2,once,TRBJ2-1,TGTGCCAGCAGCTTAGCAACTAGCGGGTACAATGAGCAGTTCTTC,CASSLATSGYNEQFF
TRBV5-1,TRBD2,-,TRBJ2-5,TGCGCCAGCCGGACTAGCGGGACCCAAGAGACCCAGTACTTC,CASRTSGTQETQYF
TRBV18,TRBD1,-,TRBJ1-1,TGTGCCAGCTCACCACGGACAGGACCGAACACTGAAGCTTTCTTT,CASSPRTGPNTEAFF
TRBV27,-,-,TRBJ2-4,TGTGCCAGCAGGATCCGGGGTTCCCAAAACATTCAGTACTTC,CASRIRGSQNIQYF
TRBV2,-,-,TRBJ2-5,TGTGCCAGCAGTGAGGAGGGAGCGGGTCAGGAGACCCAGTACTTC,CASSEEGAGQETQYF
TRBV3-1/TRBV3-2,-,-,TRBJ1-3,TGTGCCAGCAGCCAAGAGGACACCGGAAACACCATATATTTT,CASSQEDTGNTIYF
TRBV5-4,TRBD2,-,TRBJ2-1,TGTGCCGTACTAGCGGGAGGGAATGAGCAGTTCTTC,CAVLAGGNEQFF
TRBV9,-,-,TRBJ2-5,TGTGCCAGCAGCGTTAGGGGGTACCAAGAGACCCAGTACTTC,CASSVRGYQETQYF
TRBV5-1,TRBD2,-,TRBJ2-3,TGCGCCAGCAGCTTGGAAGCGGGAGGGCTGGGAGATACGCAGTATTTT,CASSLEAGGLGDTQYF
TRBV13,TRBD2,medium-sized,TRBJ2-3,TGTGCCAGCAGCTTGTGGGTACTAGCGGACCGCACAGATACGCAGTATTTT,CASSLWVLADRTDTQYF
TRBV28,-,-,TRBJ2-3,TGTGCCAGCAGTTTAATCAGCACAGATACGCAGTATTTT,CASSLISTDTQYF
TRBV30,TRBD2,-,TRBJ2-6,TGTGCCTGGAGTGTTTCCTTAGCGGGCCCCTCTGGGGCCAACGTCCTGACTTTC,CAWSVSLAGPSGANVLTF
TRBV6-2/TRBV6-3,TRBD2,-,TRBJ2-3,TGTGCCAGCAGTAACGCCCCTAGCGGAAGAGCCACAGATACGCAGTATTTT,CASSNAPSGRATDTQYF
TRBV5-6,-,-,TRBJ1-5,TGTGCCAGCAGCTTGGCAGGGTTGGTAGAAAATCAGCCCCAGCATTTT,CASSLAGLVENQPQHF
TRBV5-1,-,-,TRBJ2-1,TGCGCCAGCAGCCCGGCCCTCCCCGACTCCTACAATGAGCAGTTCTTC,CASSPALPDSYNEQFF
TRBV5-1,TRBD2,-,TRBJ2-7,TGCGCCAGCAGCGAGGGACTAGCGGGAGCCTACGAGCAGTACTTC,CASSEGLAGAYEQYF
TRBV19,-,-,TRBJ2-1,TGTGCCAGTAGTATGGGACCGGGCTCCTTTTTGGGGCAGTTCTTC,CASSMGPGSFLGQFF
TRBV11-2,-,-,TRBJ1-4,TGTGCCAGCAGCCGCCGCGGGCCAGCAACTAATGAAAAACTGTTTTTT,CASSRRGPATNEKLFF
TRBV19,-,-,TRBJ2-3,TGTGCCAGTAGAGGGCCCTCCACAGATACGCAGTATTTT,CASRGPSTDTQYF
TRBV2,TRBD2,once,TRBJ2-3,TGTGCCAGCAGCCCCGAGACTAGCGGGAGGGCCGGGTCGTTGTATTTT,CASSPETSGRAGSLYF
TRBV7-9,TRBD2,-,TRBJ2-3,TGTGCCAGCAGCCCCCCCATTAGTAGCGGGATTATCACAGATACGCAGTATTTT,CASSPPISSGIITDTQYF
TRBV27,TRBD2,-,TRBJ2-7,TGTGCCAGCAGGCCTAGTCGGACAGCGGGAGGGGGGTACGAGCAGTACTTC,CASRPSRTAGGGYEQYF
TRBV12-3/TRBV12-4,TRBD1,-,TRBJ1-2,TGTGCCAGCAGTATGGGACAGGGAGGCTACACCTTC,CASSMGQGGYTF
TRBV19,TRBD2,-,TRBJ2-3,TGTGCCAGTAGTATAGGTCTAGCGGGAGAGGGAGATACGCAGTATTTT,CASSIGLAGEGDTQYF
TRBV10-3,TRBD1,-,TRBJ1-2,TGTGCCATCAGTGCCGGGACAGGGGTTAGCTATGGCTACACCTTC,CAISAGTGVSYGYTF
TRBV27,TRBD1,-,TRBJ2-7,TGTGCCAGCAGCCGAACCCGGGACAGGGGGTTCGAGCAGTACTTC,CASSRTRDRGFEQYF
TRBV6-5,TRBD1,-,TRBJ1-6,TGTGCCAGCTCGGACAGGTTAAATTCACCCCTCCACTTT,CASSDRLNSPLHF